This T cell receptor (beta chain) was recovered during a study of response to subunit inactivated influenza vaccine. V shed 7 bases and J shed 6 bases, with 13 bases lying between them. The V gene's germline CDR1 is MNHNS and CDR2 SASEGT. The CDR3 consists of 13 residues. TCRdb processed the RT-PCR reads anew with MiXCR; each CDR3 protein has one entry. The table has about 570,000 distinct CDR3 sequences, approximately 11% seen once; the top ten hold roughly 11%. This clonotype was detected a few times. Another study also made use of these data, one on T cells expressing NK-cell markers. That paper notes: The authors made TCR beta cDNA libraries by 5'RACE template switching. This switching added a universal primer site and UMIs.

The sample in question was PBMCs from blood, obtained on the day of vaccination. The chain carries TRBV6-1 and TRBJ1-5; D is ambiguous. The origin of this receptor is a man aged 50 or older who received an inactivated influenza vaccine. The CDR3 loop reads CASTPRWGQPQHF. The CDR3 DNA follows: TGTGCCAGCACCCCGAGGTGGGGTCAGCCCCAGCATTTT.